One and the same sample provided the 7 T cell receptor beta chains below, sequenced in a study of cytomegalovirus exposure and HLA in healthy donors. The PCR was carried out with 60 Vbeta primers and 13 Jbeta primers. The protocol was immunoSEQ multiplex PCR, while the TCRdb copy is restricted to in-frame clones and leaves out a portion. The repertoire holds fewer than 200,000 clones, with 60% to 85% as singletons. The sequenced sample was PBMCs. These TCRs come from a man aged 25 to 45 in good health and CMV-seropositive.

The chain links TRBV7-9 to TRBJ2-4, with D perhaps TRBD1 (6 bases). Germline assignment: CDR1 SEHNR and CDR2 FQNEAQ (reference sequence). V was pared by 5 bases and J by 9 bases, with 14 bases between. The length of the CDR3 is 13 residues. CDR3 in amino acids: CASSANREAIQYF. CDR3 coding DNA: TGTGCCAGCAGCGCCAACAGGGAAGCCATTCAGTACTTC.

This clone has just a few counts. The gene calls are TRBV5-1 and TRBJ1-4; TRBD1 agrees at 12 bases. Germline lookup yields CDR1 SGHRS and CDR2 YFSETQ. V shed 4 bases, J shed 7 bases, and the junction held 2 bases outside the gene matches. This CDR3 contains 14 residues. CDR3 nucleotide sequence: TGCGCCAGCAGCCTGGGACAGGGGGCTGAAAAACTGTTTTTT. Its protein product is CASSLGQGAEKLFF.

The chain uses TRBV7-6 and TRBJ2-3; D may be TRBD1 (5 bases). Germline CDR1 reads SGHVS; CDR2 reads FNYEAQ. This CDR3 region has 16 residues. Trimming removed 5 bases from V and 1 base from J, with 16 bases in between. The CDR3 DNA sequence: TGTGCCAGCAGCCTGAATAGACAGACACGCACAGATACGCAGTATTTT. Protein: CASSLNRQTRTDTQYF.

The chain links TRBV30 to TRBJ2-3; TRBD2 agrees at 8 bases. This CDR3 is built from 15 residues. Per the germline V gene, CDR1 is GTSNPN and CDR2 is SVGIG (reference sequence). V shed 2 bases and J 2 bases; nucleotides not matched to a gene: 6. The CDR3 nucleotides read TGTGCCTGGAGTCAATTAGCGGGGATCACAGATACGCAGTATTTT. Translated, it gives CAWSQLAGITDTQYF.

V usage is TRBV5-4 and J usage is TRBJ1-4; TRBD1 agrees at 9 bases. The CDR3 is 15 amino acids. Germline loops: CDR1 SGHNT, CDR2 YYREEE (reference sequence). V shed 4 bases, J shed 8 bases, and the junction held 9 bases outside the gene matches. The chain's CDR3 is CASSAKQGAEEKLFF. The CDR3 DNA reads TGTGCCAGCAGCGCAAAACAGGGGGCGGAAGAAAAACTGTTTTTT. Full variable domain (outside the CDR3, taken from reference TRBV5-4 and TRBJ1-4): ETGVTQSPTHLIKTRGQQVTLRCSSQSGHNTVSWYQQALGQGPQFIFQYYREEENGRGNFPPRFSGLQFPNYSSELNVNALELDDSALYLCASSAKQGAEEKLFFGSGTQLSVL.

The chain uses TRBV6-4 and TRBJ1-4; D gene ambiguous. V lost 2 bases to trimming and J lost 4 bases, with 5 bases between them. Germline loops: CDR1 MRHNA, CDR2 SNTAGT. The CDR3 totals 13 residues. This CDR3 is CASSDRVNEKLFF. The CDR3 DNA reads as TGTGCCAGCAGTGACAGAGTTAATGAAAAACTGTTTTTT.

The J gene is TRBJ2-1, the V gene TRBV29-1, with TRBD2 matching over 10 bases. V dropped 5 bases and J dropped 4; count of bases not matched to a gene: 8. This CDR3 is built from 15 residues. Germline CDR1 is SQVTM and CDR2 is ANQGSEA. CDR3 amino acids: CSVKTSGSTYNEQFF. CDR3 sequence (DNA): TGCAGCGTTAAGACTAGCGGGTCTACTTACAATGAGCAGTTCTTC.